This TCR beta chain was sequenced during a study of CD8 T cells in Susac syndrome. Sequencing of TCR beta was performed on blood CD8+ and CD4+ T cells. The multiple sclerosis control cohort comprised treatment-naive individuals presenting with stable or active relapsing-remitting disease. Reverse transcription used roughly 0.5 to 1 ug RNA and random hexamers. An immunoSEQ multiplex PCR amplified TCR beta CDR3 over 54 Vbeta and 13 Jbeta. MiXCR, applied by TCRdb to the immunoSEQ multiplex PCR reads, yields one record per CDR3 protein. The table records 100,000 to 150,000 distinct CDR3 sequences, over 75% of them present only once. As concerns this clonotype: Its specificity is not known.

Study-level findings and limits: The study conceded that its TCR sequencing and HLA analysis involved relatively few individuals.

V lost 4 bases and J 0 bases, leaving 10 bases between the germline ends. The V gene's germline CDR1 is SQVTM and CDR2 ANQGSEA. The CDR3 covers 14 residues. Sequences were obtained from CD8+ T cells from PBMCs. The chain recombines TRBV29-1 with TRBJ1-3, with D hard to call. The receptor comes from a human donor with multiple sclerosis. CDR3 DNA sequence: TGCAGCGTTGGCGGCGGAAGCTCTGGAAACACCATATATTTT. Translated: CSVGGGSSGNTIYF.